This note documents a single T cell receptor (beta chain) sequence. The length of the CDR3 is 15 residues. The germline V gene encodes CDR1 SEHNR and CDR2 FQNEAQ (reference sequence). The source of the sample is a study of CXCR3-negative and CXCR3-positive naive CD8 T cells. Triplicate sorts, around 310,000 cells apiece, were made for each CD8+ T cell subset. TRB cDNA libraries were made by UMI-labeled 5' RACE. TCRdb re-called the 5' RACE reads, yielding one record per CDR3 amino acid sequence without DNA. The table for this sample gives some 130,000 distinct CDR3 sequences. Sequencing used naive CXCR3- CD8+ T cells from blood. Subset specified: CD45RO-CCR7+CD27+CD95- naive CD8+ T cells lacking CXCR3 (TNR3-). The J gene is TRBJ2-7, the V gene TRBV7-9; TCRdb designates TRBD2, a call that cannot be tested without DNA. The TCR was taken from a human donor in good health. Some clones in this sample may be carry-over from other donors' samples. The CDR3 loop reads CASSSGTSGTYEQYF.